These T cell receptor beta chains were read from a single sample in a study of naive and memory T cell subsets. TCRdb ran MiXCR on the 5' RACE reads and lists one entry per CDR3 protein. The sample carries approximately 30,000 distinct CDR3 sequences, 16% recorded once. These receptors originate from a female donor in good health. Both conserved end residues are part of each CDR3. D genes are given only for firm matches. Expanded clones get a size class; other rows say once, few or many, or leave the size out.

J gene,D gene,clone size,V gene,CDR3 protein,CDR3 DNA
TRBJ1-6,-,once,TRBV2,CASSARGSPLHF,TGTGCCAGCAGCGCTCGCGGATCACCCCTCCACTTT
TRBJ2-5,-,medium-sized,TRBV19,CASSIETQYF,TGTGCCAGTAGTATAGAGACCCAGTACTTC
TRBJ2-1,TRBD2,-,TRBV6-5,CASSSGGKQFF,TGTGCCAGCAGTTCGGGAGGGAAGCAGTTCTTC
TRBJ2-3,-,-,TRBV7-2,CASSLAQTGGATDTQYF,TGTGCCAGCAGCTTAGCCCAAACGGGCGGGGCTACAGATACGCAGTATTTT
TRBJ2-5,TRBD2,-,TRBV6-1,CASSEPWTSGGKETQYF,TGTGCCAGCAGTGAACCCTGGACTAGCGGGGGGAAAGAGACCCAGTACTTC
TRBJ1-4,TRBD1,-,TRBV7-9,CASSFSTGSNEKLFF,TGTGCCAGCAGCTTCTCGACAGGGTCTAATGAAAAACTGTTTTTT
TRBJ1-1,-,-,TRBV6-5,CASSYSGAGTNTEAFF,TGTGCCAGCAGTTACTCGGGCGCGGGGACGAACACTGAAGCTTTCTTT
TRBJ2-3,TRBD2,many,TRBV6-1,CASSPLPRTSGVADTQYF,TGTGCCAGCAGTCCACTCCCCCGGACTAGCGGGGTTGCAGATACGCAGTATTTT
TRBJ2-3,TRBD2,few,TRBV9,CASSRSSGGAGMGTDTQYF,TGTGCCAGCAGCCGGTCTAGCGGGGGGGCAGGGATGGGGACAGATACGCAGTATTTT
TRBJ2-5,TRBD2,many,TRBV6-6,CSTALAGGQETQYF,TGTTCAACAGCCTTGGCGGGGGGTCAAGAGACCCAGTACTTC
TRBJ2-5,TRBD2,many,TRBV20-1,CSAPGLAGGLDETQYF,TGCAGTGCTCCGGGACTAGCGGGGGGGCTGGATGAGACCCAGTACTTC
TRBJ1-5,-,many,TRBV7-2,CATSLGNQPQHF,TGTGCCACTTCCCTGGGAAATCAGCCCCAGCATTTT
TRBJ2-5,-,many,TRBV11-3,CASSLDRGSQETQYF,TGTGCCAGCAGCTTAGACCGGGGGAGCCAAGAGACCCAGTACTTC
TRBJ2-3,-,-,TRBV4-1,CASSQDRVADTQYF,TGCGCCAGCAGCCAAGATCGGGTGGCAGATACGCAGTATTTT
TRBJ2-7,-,many,TRBV10-2,CASSGPGSSYEQYF,TGCGCCAGCAGTGGGCCCGGCAGCTCCTACGAGCAGTACTTC
TRBJ1-2,TRBD1,few,TRBV4-1,CASSQAGQGLIGYTF,TGCGCCAGCAGCCAAGCGGGACAGGGTCTTATTGGCTACACCTTC
TRBJ1-2,-,few,TRBV12-3/TRBV12-4,CASSLETLRGYTF,TGTGCCAGCAGTTTAGAGACCCTCCGTGGCTACACCTTC
TRBJ2-3,TRBD2,-,TRBV6-5,CASNAGGEDTQYF,TGTGCCAGCAACGCGGGGGGTGAAGATACGCAGTATTTT
TRBJ2-2,TRBD1,-,TRBV20-1,CSARDSLQGRVTGELFF,TGCAGTGCTAGAGATAGCTTACAGGGGCGCGTCACCGGGGAGCTGTTTTTT
TRBJ2-1,TRBD2,many,TRBV7-2,CASSLVAGGPHEQFF,TGTGCCAGCAGCTTAGTGGCGGGGGGGCCGCATGAGCAGTTCTTC
TRBJ2-5,TRBD2,many,TRBV20-1,CSARRAAGNQETQYF,TGCAGTGCTAGACGGGCAGCGGGGAACCAAGAGACCCAGTACTTC
TRBJ2-3,TRBD2,many,TRBV5-4,CASSSPSGTRNTDTQYF,TGTGCCAGCAGCTCACCCTCCGGGACTAGAAACACAGATACGCAGTATTTT
TRBJ2-7,-,few,TRBV10-3,CAISRDSAYEQYF,TGTGCCATCAGCCGGGACTCGGCCTACGAGCAGTACTTC
TRBJ2-7,-,many,TRBV20-1,CSARQGGDEQYF,TGCAGTGCTAGACAGGGAGGCGACGAGCAGTACTTC
TRBJ2-2,TRBD2,-,TRBV6-6,CASGLAGGPGTGELFF,TGTGCCAGCGGATTAGCGGGGGGGCCCGGGACCGGGGAGCTGTTTTTT
TRBJ2-4,-,many,TRBV20-1,CSARDPGARGNIQYF,TGCAGTGCTAGAGATCCGGGGGCGCGGGGAAACATTCAGTACTTC
TRBJ2-7,TRBD1,-,TRBV7-8,CASSGTGALPRSHEQYF,TGTGCCAGCAGCGGGACAGGGGCCCTACCCCGTTCTCACGAGCAGTACTTC
TRBJ2-1,-,few,TRBV6-1,CASSLRGNSPREQFF,TGTGCCAGCAGTCTCAGAGGTAACTCCCCCCGTGAGCAGTTCTTC
TRBJ2-5,TRBD2,many,TRBV29-1,CSVEIPSGVKETQYF,TGCAGCGTTGAAATCCCTAGCGGGGTCAAAGAGACCCAGTACTTC
TRBJ2-5,TRBD2,-,TRBV20-1,CSARDPVLRTSGAGFGETQYF,TGCAGTGCTAGAGATCCCGTCCTTCGGACTAGCGGGGCCGGGTTCGGAGAGACCCAGTACTTC
TRBJ1-3,TRBD1,many,TRBV18,CASSLTGDSGNTIYF,TGTGCCAGCTCGCTCACAGGGGACTCTGGAAACACCATATATTTT
TRBJ2-6,-,few,TRBV6-5,CASKIQGFAISGANVLTF,TGTGCCAGCAAAATTCAGGGTTTTGCTATTTCTGGGGCCAACGTCCTGACTTTC
TRBJ2-5,-,few,TRBV7-9,CASSLNQETQYF,TGTGCCAGCAGCCTAAACCAAGAGACCCAGTACTTC
TRBJ2-5,TRBD2,-,TRBV29-1,CSVDPSGGQETQYF,TGCAGCGTTGATCCTAGCGGGGGGCAAGAGACCCAGTACTTC
TRBJ2-3,TRBD2,many,TRBV20-1,CSATDWRGGTDTQYF,TGCAGTGCCACCGATTGGCGGGGGGGCACAGATACGCAGTATTTT
TRBJ2-1,TRBD2,few,TRBV6-6,CASSYNIKRGDPYNEQFF,TGTGCCAGCAGTTACAATATTAAGCGGGGGGACCCTTACAATGAGCAGTTCTTC
TRBJ2-3,-,many,TRBV5-4,CASSPILGETDTQYF,TGTGCCAGCAGCCCTATCCTCGGGGAGACAGATACGCAGTATTTT
TRBJ2-2,TRBD2,few,TRBV7-2,CASSLRGTSGGRELFF,TGTGCCAGCAGCTTAAGGGGGACTAGCGGGGGCAGGGAGCTGTTTTTT
TRBJ1-1,-,many,TRBV20-1,CSARATNTEAFF,TGCAGTGCTAGAGCGACGAACACTGAAGCTTTCTTT
TRBJ2-3,TRBD1,many,TRBV7-9,CASSLGQGAADTQYF,TGTGCCAGCAGCTTAGGACAGGGGGCCGCAGATACGCAGTATTTT
TRBJ2-1,-,-,TRBV6-5,CASSPRQVDNEQFF,TGTGCCAGCAGTCCGCGACAGGTCGACAATGAGCAGTTCTTC
TRBJ2-7,TRBD2,-,TRBV6-6,CASRDIAGASYEQYF,TGTGCCAGCAGAGACATAGCGGGGGCCTCCTACGAGCAGTACTTC
TRBJ2-7,-,few,TRBV27,CASSLYPGGPSHEQYF,TGTGCCAGCAGTTTATATCCCGGGGGGCCGTCCCACGAGCAGTACTTC
TRBJ2-5,TRBD2,-,TRBV5-5,CAGSIAGLQETQYF,TGTGCCGGGAGTATAGCGGGGCTACAAGAGACCCAGTACTTC
TRBJ1-1,-,-,TRBV7-2,CASSSPNWATEAFF,TGTGCCAGCAGCTCCCCTAACTGGGCCACTGAAGCTTTCTTT
TRBJ2-2,-,-,TRBV12-3/TRBV12-4,CASSLLERELFF,TGTGCCAGCAGTTTACTTGAAAGGGAGCTGTTTTTT
TRBJ1-4,TRBD1,few,TRBV7-9,CASSPQTGGDEKLFF,TGTGCCAGCAGCCCGCAGACAGGGGGCGACGAAAAACTGTTTTTT
TRBJ1-5,-,-,TRBV12-3/TRBV12-4,CASSRTDRNQPQHF,TGTGCCAGCAGTAGGACAGACCGCAATCAGCCCCAGCATTTT
TRBJ2-7,-,-,TRBV27,CASWGHAYEQYF,TGTGCCAGCTGGGGTCATGCCTACGAGCAGTACTTC
TRBJ1-5,-,-,TRBV5-1,CASSLWGDINQPQHF,TGCGCCAGCAGCTTGTGGGGGGACATAAATCAGCCCCAGCATTTT
TRBJ2-7,-,few,TRBV29-1,CSAGLQDEQYF,TGCAGCGCGGGACTCCAGGACGAGCAGTACTTC
TRBJ1-2,-,-,TRBV20-1,CSATLTGSGYGDTF,TGCAGTGCCACCCTCACAGGGTCCGGTTATGGCGACACCTTC